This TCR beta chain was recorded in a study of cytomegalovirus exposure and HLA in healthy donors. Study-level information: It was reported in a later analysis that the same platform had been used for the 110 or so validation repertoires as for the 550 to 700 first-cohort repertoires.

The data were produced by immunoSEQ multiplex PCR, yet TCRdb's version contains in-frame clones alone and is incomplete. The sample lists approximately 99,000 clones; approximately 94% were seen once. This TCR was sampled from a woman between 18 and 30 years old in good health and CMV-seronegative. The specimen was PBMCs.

CDR3 in DNA: TGTGCCAGCAACCTTCTCGGGGGGCGCCACTATGGCTACACCTTC. This gives the protein CASNLLGGRHYGYTF. The V call is TRBV5-4, the J call TRBJ1-2, with D possibly TRBD1 on 6 matching bases. The V gene lost 6 bases and the J gene lost 3 bases, with 18 bases spanning the gap. The CDR3 is 15 residues long. CDR1 SGHNT and CDR2 YYREEE come from the germline V gene (reference sequence).